This passage covers 5 T cell receptor beta chains from one sample sequenced in a study of T-cell memory formation after mild COVID-19. TCRdb analysed the 5' RACE reads with MiXCR anew, one entry per CDR3 protein. Of a few hundred thousand distinct CDR3 sequences listed, more than 15% were seen once; the top ten hold roughly 21%. The sequenced sample was PBMCs or a T cell subset sorted from them (not recorded which). The receptors were gathered from a man between 18 and 29 years old who had mild COVID-19 (a few samples of this study predate the infection). Cell type and time point are not known.

This clonotype has only a few counts. This chain links TRBV6-2 or TRBV6-3 with TRBJ2-1; D is perhaps TRBD2 (6 bases). Trimming cost V 0 bases and J 8 bases, with 8 bases left between them. Germline V gene data show CDR1 as MNHEY and CDR2 as SVGEGT. The CDR3 has 13 residues. This CDR3 reads CASSYSGDYEQFF. The CDR3 DNA reads TGTGCCAGCAGTTACTCCGGGGACTATGAGCAGTTCTTC.

The chain has TRBV18 and TRBJ2-1; 12 bases line up with TRBD2. Germline V gene sequence: CDR1 KGHSH, CDR2 LQKENI. After removal of 2 bases from V and 2 bases from J, the junction contained 4 bases not matched to a gene. The CDR3 is 17 residues long. CDR3 protein: CASSPRLAGEAYNEQFF. The DNA of the CDR3 is TGTGCCAGCTCACCAAGACTAGCGGGGGAGGCCTACAATGAGCAGTTCTTC. Using reference TRBV18 and TRBJ2-1 for the parts outside the CDR3, the full variable domain is NAGVMQNPRHLVRRRGQEARLRCSPMKGHSHVYWYRQLPEEGLKFMVYLQKENIIDESGMPKERFSAEFPKEGPSILRIQQVVRGDSAAYFCASSPRLAGEAYNEQFFGPGTRLTVL.

This clonotype was observed at least ten times. The genes are TRBV7-9 and TRBJ2-4, with 10 bases that match TRBD1. This CDR3 is 14 amino acids long. V lost 5 bases, J lost 16 bases, and 14 bases stayed unmatched. Germline CDR1 and CDR2: SEHNR and FQNEAQ (reference sequence). The CDR3 nucleotides are TGTGCCAGCAGCCACCGGGACAGGGGACGAGTATTCTACTTC. This codes for CASSHRDRGRVFYF.

This clonotype turned up a few times. DNA for the CDR3: TGCAGCGTTGAAGAGGGAGGCAGGAGCACAGATACGCAGTATTTT. It specifies CSVEEGGRSTDTQYF. V usage is TRBV29-1 and J usage is TRBJ2-3, with D perhaps matching TRBD2 (6 bases). The CDR3 covers 15 residues. The germline V and J ends were trimmed by 0 bases and 0 bases, with 10 bases remaining between them. CDR1 is SQVTM and CDR2 is ANQGSEA in the germline V gene.

This clonotype was observed a handful of times. V and J are TRBV2 and TRBJ1-1, with a tentative D call TRBD1 (5 bases). Trimming removed 10 bases at V and 0 bases at J, with 12 bases between. The germline gives CDR1 SNHLY, CDR2 FYNNEI. The CDR3 loop spans 13 amino acids. The CDR3 nucleotides read TGTGCCAAGACAGCTATTATGAACACTGAAGCTTTCTTT. Encoded protein: CAKTAIMNTEAFF. Drawing the rest from reference TRBV2 and TRBJ1-1, the complete variable domain is EPEVTQTPSHQVTQMGQEVILRCVPISNHLYFYWYRQILGQKVEFLVSFYNNEISEKSEIFDDQFSVERPDGSNFTLKIRSTKLEDSAMYFCAKTAIMNTEAFFGQGTRLTVV.